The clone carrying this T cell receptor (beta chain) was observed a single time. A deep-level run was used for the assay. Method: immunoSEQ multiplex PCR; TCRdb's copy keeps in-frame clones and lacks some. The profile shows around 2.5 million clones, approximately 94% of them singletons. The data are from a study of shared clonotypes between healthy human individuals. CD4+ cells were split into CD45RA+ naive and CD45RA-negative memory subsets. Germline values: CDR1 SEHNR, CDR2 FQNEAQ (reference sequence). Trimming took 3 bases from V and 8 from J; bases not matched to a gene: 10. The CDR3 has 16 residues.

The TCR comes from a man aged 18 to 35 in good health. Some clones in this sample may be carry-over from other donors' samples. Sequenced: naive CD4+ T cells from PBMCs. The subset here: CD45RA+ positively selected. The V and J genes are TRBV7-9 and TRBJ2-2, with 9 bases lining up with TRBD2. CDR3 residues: CASSFSGSGSTGELFF. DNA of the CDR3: TGTGCCAGCAGCTTTTCGGGTAGCGGGAGTACGGGGGAGCTGTTTTTT.